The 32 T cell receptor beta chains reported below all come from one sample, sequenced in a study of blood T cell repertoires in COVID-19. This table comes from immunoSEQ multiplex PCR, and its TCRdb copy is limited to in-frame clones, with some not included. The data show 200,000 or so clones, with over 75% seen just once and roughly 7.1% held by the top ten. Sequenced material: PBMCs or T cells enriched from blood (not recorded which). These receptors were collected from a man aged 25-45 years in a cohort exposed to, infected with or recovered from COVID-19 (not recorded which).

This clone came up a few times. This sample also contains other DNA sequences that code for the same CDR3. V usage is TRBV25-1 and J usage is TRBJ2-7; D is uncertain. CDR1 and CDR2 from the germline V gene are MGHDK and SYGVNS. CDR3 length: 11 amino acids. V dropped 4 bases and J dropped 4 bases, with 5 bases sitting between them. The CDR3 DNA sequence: TGTGCCAGCAGTGGAGGTTACGAGCAGTACTTC. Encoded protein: CASSGGYEQYF.

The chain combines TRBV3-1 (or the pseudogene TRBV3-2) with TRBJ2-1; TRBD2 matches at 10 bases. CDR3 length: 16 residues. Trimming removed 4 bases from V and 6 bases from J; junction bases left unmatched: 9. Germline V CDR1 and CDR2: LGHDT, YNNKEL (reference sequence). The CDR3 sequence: CASSPWTSGKSNEQFF. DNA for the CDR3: TGTGCCAGCAGCCCGTGGACTAGCGGAAAAAGCAATGAGCAGTTCTTC.

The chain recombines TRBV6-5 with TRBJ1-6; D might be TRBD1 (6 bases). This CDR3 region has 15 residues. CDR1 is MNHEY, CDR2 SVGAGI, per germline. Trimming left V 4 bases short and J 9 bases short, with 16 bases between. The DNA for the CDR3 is TGTGCCAGCAGTTTCGAAGGGGGTACAGGTTCACCCCTCCACTTT. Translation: CASSFEGGTGSPLHF.

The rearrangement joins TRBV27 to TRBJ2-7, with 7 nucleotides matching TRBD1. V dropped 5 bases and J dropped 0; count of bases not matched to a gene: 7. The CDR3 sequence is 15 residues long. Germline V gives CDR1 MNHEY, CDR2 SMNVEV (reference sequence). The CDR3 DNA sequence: TGTGCCAGCAGTCGGCCGGGACAGAGCTCCTACGAGCAGTACTTC. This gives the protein CASSRPGQSSYEQYF.

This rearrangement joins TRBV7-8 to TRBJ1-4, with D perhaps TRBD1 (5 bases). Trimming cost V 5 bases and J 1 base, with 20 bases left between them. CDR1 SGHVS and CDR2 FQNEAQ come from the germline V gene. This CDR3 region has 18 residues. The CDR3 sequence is CASSPSQGTPLTNEKLFF. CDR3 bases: TGTGCCAGCAGCCCAAGTCAGGGAACCCCATTAACTAATGAAAAACTGTTTTTT.

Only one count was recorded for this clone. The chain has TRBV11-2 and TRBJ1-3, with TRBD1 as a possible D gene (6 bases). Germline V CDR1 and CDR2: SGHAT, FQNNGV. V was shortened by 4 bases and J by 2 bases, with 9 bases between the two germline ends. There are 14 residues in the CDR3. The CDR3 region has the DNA TGTGCCAGCAGCTGGGACAAGGCTGGAAACACCATATATTTT. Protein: CASSWDKAGNTIYF.

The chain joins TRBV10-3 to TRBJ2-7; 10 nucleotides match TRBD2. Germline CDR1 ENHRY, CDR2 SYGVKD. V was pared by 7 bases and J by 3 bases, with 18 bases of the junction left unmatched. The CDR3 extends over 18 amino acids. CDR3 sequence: CAITRQGPGLANHYEQYF. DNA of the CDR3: TGTGCCATCACTCGACAGGGCCCGGGACTAGCGAATCACTACGAGCAGTACTTC.

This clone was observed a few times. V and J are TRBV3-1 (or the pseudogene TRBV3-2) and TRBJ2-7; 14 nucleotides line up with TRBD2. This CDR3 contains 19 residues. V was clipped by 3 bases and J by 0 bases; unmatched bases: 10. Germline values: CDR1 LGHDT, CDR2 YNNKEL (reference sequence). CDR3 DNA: TGTGCCAGCAGCCACCGCACGGGACTAGCGGGAGTGTTCTCCTACGAGCAGTACTTC. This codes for CASSHRTGLAGVFSYEQYF.

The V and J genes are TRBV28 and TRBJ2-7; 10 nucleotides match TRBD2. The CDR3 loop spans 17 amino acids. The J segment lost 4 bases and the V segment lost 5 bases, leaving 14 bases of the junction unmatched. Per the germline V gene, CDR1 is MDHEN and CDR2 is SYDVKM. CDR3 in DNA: TGTGCCAGCAGTCCGTCCCTCCTAGCGGGAGCAAAGTACGAGCAGTACTTC. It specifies CASSPSLLAGAKYEQYF.

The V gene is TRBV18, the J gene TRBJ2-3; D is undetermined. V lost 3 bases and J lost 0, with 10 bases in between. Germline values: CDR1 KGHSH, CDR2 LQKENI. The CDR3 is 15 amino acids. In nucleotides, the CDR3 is TGTGCCAGCTCACCTCGGGTGGTAAGCACAGATACGCAGTATTTT. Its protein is CASSPRVVSTDTQYF.

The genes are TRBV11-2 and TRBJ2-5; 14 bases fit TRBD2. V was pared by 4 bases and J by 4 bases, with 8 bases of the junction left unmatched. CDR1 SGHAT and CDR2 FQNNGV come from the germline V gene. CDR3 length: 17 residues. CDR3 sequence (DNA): TGTGCCAGCAGCTCGGGACTAGCGGGAGTGGTTGGAGAGACCCAGTACTTC. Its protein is CASSSGLAGVVGETQYF. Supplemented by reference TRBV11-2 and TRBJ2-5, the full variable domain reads EAGVAQSPRYKIIEKRQSVAFWCNPISGHATLYWYQQILGQGPKLLIQFQNNGVVDDSQLPKDRFSAERLKGVDSTLKIQPAKLEDSAVYLCASSSGLAGVVGETQYFGPGTRLLVL.

The CDR3 sequence: CASSLYSSQGVANTGELFF. In nucleotides, the CDR3 is TGCGCCAGCAGCTTGTATTCGTCGCAGGGGGTCGCGAACACCGGGGAGCTGTTTTTT. The rearrangement uses TRBV5-1 and TRBJ2-2; the match to TRBD1 covers 7 bases. The J segment lost 0 bases and the V segment lost 1 base, leaving 12 bases of the junction unmatched. The germline V gene has CDR1 SGHRS and CDR2 YFSETQ. This CDR3 has 19 residues.

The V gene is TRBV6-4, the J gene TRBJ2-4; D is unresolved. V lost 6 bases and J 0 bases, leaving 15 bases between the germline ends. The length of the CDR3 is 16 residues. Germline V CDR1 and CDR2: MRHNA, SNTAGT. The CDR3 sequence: CASRRLSLLAKNIQYF. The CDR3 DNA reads TGTGCCAGCAGGAGGTTATCCCTCCTAGCCAAAAACATTCAGTACTTC.

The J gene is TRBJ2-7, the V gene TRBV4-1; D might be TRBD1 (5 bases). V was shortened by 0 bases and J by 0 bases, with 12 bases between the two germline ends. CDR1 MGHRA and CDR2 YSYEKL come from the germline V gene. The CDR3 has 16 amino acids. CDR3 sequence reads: CASSQDPDGHSYEQYF. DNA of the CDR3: TGCGCCAGCAGCCAAGACCCGGACGGACACTCCTACGAGCAGTACTTC.

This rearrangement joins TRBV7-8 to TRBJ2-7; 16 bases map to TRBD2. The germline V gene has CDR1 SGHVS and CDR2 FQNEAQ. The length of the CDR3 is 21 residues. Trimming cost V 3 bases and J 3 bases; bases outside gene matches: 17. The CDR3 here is CASSFRNTGTSGRAAIYEQYF. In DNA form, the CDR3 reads TGTGCCAGCAGCTTTAGGAACACCGGGACTAGCGGGAGGGCTGCCATCTACGAGCAGTACTTC.

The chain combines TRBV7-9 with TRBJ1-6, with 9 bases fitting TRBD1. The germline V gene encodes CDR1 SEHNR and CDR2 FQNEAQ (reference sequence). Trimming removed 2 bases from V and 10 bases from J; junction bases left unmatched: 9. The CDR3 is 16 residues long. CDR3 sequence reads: CASSLTGGLDGSPLHF. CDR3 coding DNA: TGTGCCAGCAGCTTAACAGGGGGCCTTGATGGGTCACCCCTCCACTTT.

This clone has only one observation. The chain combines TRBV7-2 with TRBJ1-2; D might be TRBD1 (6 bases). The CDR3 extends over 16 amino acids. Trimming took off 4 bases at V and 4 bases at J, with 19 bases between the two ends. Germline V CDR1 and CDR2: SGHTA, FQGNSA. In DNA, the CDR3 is TGTGCCAGCAGCTCTCTACCAGGGGTAATGGGCTATGGCTACACCTTC. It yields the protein CASSSLPGVMGYGYTF.

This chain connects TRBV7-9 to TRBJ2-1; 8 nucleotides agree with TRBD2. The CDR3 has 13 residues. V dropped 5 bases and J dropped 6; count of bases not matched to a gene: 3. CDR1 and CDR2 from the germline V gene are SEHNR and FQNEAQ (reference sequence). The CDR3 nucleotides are TGTGCCAGCAGCCCAGGGACTAGCAATGAGCAGTTCTTC. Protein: CASSPGTSNEQFF.

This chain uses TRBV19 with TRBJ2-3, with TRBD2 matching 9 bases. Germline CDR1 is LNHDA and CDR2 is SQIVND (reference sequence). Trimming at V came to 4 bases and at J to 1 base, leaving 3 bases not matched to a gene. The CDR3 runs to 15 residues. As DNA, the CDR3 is TGTGCCAGTAGTAAGCGGACTAGCGGCACAGATACGCAGTATTTT. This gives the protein CASSKRTSGTDTQYF.

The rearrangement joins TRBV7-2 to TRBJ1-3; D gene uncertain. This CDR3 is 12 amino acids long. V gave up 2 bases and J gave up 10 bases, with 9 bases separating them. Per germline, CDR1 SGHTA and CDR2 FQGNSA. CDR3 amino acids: CASSLMTTTIYF. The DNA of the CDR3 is TGTGCCAGCAGCTTAATGACTACTACCATATATTTT.

CDR3 sequence reads: CASSPSHPTTNEKLFF. CDR3 bases: TGTGCCAGCAGCCCTAGTCACCCCACAACTAATGAAAAACTGTTTTTT. The chain joins TRBV4-2 to TRBJ1-4; D call uncertain. With 4 bases removed from V and 0 bases from J, the gap between germline ends came to 12 bases. This CDR3 is 16 amino acids long. Germline V gene lookup returns CDR1 LGHNA and CDR2 YNFKEQ.

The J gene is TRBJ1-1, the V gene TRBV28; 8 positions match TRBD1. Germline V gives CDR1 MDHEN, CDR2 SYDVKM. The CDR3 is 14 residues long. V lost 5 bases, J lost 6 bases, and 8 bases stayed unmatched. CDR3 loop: CASSPPDRGPEAFF. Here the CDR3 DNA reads TGTGCCAGCAGTCCCCCAGACAGGGGCCCTGAAGCTTTCTTT.

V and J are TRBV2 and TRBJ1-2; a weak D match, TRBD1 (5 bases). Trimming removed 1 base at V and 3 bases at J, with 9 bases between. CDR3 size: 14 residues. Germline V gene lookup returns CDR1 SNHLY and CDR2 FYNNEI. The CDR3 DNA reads TGTGCCAGCAGTGAAGAGTCAGGGCACTATGGCTACACCTTC. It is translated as CASSEESGHYGYTF.

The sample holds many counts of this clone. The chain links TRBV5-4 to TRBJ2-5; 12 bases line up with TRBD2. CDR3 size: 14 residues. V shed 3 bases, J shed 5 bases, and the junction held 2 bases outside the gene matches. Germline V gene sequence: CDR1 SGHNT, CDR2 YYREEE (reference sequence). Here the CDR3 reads CASSWTSGTETQYF. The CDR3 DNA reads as TGTGCCAGCAGCTGGACTAGCGGGACGGAGACCCAGTACTTC.

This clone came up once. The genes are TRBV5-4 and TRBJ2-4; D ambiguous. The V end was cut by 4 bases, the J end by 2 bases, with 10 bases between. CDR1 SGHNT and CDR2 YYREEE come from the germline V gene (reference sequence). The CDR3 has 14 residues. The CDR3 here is CASSAGSTKNIQYF. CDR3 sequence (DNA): TGTGCCAGCAGCGCCGGGTCAACCAAAAACATTCAGTACTTC.

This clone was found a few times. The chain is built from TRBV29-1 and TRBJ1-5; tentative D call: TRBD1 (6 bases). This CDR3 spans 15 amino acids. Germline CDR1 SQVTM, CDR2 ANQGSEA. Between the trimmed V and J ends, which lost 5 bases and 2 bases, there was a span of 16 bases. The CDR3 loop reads CSVTLQGLGNQPQHF. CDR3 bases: TGCAGCGTTACGTTGCAGGGGTTGGGCAATCAGCCCCAGCATTTT.

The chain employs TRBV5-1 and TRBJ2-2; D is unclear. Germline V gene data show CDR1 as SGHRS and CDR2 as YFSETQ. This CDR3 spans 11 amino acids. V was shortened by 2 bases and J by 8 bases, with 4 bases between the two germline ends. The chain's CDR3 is CASSFPGELFF. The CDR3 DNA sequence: TGCGCCAGCAGCTTTCCAGGGGAGCTGTTTTTT. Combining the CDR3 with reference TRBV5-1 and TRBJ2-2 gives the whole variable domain KAGVTQTPRYLIKTRGQQVTLSCSPISGHRSVSWYQQTPGQGLQFLFEYFSETQRNKGNFPGRFSGRQFSNSRSEMNVSTLELGDSALYLCASSFPGELFFGEGSRLTVL.

DNA of the CDR3: TGTGCCATCAGTGAGTTCCCCCGTGATAGCGGGTCCTACAATGAGCAGTTCTTC. Protein sequence: CAISEFPRDSGSYNEQFF. The chain employs TRBV10-3 and TRBJ2-1; 7 bases line up with TRBD2. CDR3 length equals 18 residues. V was clipped by 1 base and J by 1 base; unmatched bases: 10. From germline, CDR1 is ENHRY and CDR2 SYGVKD.

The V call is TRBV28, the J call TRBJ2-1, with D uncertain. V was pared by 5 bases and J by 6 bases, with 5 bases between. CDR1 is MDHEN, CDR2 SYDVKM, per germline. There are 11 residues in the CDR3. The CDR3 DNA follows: TGTGCCAGCAGTATTATCAATGAGCAGTTCTTC. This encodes CASSIINEQFF.

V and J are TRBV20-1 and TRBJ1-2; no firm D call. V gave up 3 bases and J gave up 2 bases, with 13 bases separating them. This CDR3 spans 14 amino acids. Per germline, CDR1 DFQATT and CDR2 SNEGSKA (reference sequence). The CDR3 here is CSASEGGLNYGYTF. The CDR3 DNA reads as TGCAGTGCTAGTGAGGGAGGGCTGAACTATGGCTACACCTTC.

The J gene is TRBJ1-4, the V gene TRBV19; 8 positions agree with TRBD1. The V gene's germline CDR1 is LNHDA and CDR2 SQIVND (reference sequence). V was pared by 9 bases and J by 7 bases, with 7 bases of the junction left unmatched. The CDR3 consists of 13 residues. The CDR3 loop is CASAETGGEKLFF. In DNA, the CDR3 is TGTGCCAGCGCCGAAACAGGGGGTGAAAAACTGTTTTTT.

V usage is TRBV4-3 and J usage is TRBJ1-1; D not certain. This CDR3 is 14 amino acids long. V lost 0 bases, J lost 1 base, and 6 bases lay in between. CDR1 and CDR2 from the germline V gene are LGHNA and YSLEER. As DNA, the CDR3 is TGCGCCAGCAGCCAAGACAGTGGGAACACTGAAGCTTTCTTT. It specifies CASSQDSGNTEAFF.